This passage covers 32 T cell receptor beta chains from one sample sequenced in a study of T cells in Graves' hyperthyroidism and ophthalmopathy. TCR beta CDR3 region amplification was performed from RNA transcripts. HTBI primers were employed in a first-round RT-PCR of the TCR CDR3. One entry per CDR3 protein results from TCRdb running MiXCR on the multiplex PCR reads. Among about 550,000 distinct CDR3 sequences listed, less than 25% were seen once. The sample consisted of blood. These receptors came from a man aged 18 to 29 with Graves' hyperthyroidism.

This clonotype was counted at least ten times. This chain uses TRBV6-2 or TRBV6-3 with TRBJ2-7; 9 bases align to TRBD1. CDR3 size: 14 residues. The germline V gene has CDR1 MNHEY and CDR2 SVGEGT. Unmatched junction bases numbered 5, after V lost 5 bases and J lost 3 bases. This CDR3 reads CASSRGQGFYEQYF. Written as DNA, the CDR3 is TGTGCCAGCAGTCGGGGACAGGGTTTCTACGAGCAGTACTTC.

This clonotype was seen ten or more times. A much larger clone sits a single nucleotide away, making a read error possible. CDR3 DNA: TGTGCCAGCAGAGGCAGCCAGCTATCGAACACTGAAGCTTTCTTT. Its protein product is CASRGSQLSNTEAFF. This chain uses TRBV28 with TRBJ1-1; D ambiguous. The germline CDR1 and CDR2 sequences are MDHEN and SYDVKM. This CDR3 is 15 amino acids long. Deletions cut 6 bases from V and 1 base from J, with 15 bases between.

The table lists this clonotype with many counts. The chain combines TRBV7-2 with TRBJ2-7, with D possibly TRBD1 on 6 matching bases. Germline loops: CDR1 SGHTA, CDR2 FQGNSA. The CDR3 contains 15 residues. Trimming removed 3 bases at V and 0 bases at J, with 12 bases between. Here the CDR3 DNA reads TGTGCCAGCAGCTTGAGGGACACTAGCTCCTACGAGCAGTACTTC. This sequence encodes CASSLRDTSSYEQYF.

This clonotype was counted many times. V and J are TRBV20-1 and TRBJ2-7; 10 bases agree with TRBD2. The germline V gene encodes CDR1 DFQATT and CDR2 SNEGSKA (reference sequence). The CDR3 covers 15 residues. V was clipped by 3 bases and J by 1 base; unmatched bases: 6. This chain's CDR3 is CSASDLAGVSYEQYF. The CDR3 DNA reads TGCAGTGCTAGTGATCTAGCGGGGGTATCCTACGAGCAGTACTTC.

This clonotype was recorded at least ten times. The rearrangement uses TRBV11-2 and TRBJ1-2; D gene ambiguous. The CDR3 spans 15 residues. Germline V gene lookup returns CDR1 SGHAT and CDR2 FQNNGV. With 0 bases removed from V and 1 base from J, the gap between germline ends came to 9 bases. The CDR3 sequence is CASSLDPVVNYGYTF. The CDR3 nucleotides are TGTGCCAGCAGCTTAGATCCAGTAGTTAACTATGGCTACACCTTC.

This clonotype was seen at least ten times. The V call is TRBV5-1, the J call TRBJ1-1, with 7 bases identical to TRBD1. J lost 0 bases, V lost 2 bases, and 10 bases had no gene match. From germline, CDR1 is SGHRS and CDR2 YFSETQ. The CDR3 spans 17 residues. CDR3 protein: CASSFLPPGQLNTEAFF. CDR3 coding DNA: TGCGCCAGCAGCTTCCTACCCCCGGGACAGCTGAACACTGAAGCTTTCTTT. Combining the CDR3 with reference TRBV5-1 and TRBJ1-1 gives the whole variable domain KAGVTQTPRYLIKTRGQQVTLSCSPISGHRSVSWYQQTPGQGLQFLFEYFSETQRNKGNFPGRFSGRQFSNSRSEMNVSTLELGDSALYLCASSFLPPGQLNTEAFFGQGTRLTVV.

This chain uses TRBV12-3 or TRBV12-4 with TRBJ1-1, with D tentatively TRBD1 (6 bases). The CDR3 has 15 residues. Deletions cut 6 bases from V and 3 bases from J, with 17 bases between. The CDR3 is CASSLMGQGYTEAFF. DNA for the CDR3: TGTGCCAGCAGCCTTATGGGGCAGGGGTACACTGAAGCTTTCTTT.

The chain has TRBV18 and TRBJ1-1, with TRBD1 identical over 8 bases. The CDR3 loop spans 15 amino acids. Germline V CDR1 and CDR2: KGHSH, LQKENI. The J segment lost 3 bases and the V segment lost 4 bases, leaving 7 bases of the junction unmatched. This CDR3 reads CASSLFQGADTEAFF. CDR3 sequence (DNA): TGTGCCAGCTCACTTTTCCAGGGGGCGGACACTGAAGCTTTCTTT.

The CDR3 sequence is CASSSGGSEQFF. CDR3 coding DNA: TGTGCCAGCAGTTCCGGGGGGAGCGAGCAGTTCTTC. V and J are TRBV28 and TRBJ2-1, with TRBD2 identical over 7 bases. V shed 4 bases, J shed 10 bases, and the junction held 4 bases outside the gene matches. The CDR3 has 12 residues. From germline, CDR1 is MDHEN and CDR2 SYDVKM. The entire variable domain, with the rest obtained from reference TRBV28 and TRBJ2-1, is as follows: DVKVTQSSRYLVKRTGEKVFLECVQDMDHENMFWYRQDPGLGLRLIYFSYDVKMKEKGDIPEGYSVSREKKERFSLILESASTNQTSMYLCASSSGGSEQFFGPGTRLTVL.

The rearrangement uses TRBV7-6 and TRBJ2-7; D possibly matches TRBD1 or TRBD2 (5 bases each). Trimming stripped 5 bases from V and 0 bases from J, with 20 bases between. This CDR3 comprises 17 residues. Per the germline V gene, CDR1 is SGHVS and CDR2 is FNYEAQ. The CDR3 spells CASSPPSEGHPSYEQYF. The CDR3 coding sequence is TGTGCCAGCAGCCCACCTTCTGAGGGGCATCCCTCCTACGAGCAGTACTTC.

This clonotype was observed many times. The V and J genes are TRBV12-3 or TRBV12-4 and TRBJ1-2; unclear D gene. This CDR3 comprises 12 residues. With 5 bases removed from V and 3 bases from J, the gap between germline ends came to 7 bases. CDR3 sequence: CASSTYDYGYTF. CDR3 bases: TGTGCCAGCAGTACCTATGACTATGGCTACACCTTC.

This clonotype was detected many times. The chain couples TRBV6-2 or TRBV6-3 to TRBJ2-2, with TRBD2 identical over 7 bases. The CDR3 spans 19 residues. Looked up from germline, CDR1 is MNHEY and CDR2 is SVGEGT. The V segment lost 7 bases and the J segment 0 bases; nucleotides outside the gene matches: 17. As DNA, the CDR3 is TGTGCCAGCACCCCCCTCCCCAGCGGGACTCTAGCGAACACCGGGGAGCTGTTTTTT. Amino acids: CASTPLPSGTLANTGELFF.

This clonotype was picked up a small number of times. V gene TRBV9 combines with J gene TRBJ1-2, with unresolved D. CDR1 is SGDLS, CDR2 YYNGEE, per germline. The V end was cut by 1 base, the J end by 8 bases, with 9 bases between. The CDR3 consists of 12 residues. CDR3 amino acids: CASSVRSRGYTF. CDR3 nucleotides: TGTGCCAGCAGCGTAAGGTCTCGCGGCTACACCTTC. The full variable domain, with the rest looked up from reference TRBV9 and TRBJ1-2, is DSGVTQTPKHLITATGQRVTLRCSPRSGDLSVYWYQQSLDQGLQFLIQYYNGEERAKGNILERFSAQQFPDLHSELNLSSLELGDSALYFCASSVRSRGYTFGSGTRLTVV.

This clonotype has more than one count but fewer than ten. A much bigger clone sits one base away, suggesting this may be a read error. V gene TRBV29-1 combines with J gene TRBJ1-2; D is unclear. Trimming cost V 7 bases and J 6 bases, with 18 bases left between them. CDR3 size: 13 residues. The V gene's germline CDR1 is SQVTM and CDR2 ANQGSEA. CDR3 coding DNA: TGCAGCGGTCAACAAACATTAGTAAATGGCTACACCTTC. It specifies CSGQQTLVNGYTF.

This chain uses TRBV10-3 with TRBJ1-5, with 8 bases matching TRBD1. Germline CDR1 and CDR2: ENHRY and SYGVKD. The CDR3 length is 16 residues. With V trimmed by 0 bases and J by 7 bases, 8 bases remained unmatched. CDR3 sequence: CAISESPRGLGQPQHF. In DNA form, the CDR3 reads TGTGCCATCAGTGAGTCGCCCAGGGGGCTGGGGCAGCCCCAGCATTTT.

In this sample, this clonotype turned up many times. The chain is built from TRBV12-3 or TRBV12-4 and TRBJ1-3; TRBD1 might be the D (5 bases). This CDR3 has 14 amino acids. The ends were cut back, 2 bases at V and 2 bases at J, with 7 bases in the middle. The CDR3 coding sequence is TGTGCCAGCAGTTTAACGGGACCTGGAAACACCATATATTTT. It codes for CASSLTGPGNTIYF.

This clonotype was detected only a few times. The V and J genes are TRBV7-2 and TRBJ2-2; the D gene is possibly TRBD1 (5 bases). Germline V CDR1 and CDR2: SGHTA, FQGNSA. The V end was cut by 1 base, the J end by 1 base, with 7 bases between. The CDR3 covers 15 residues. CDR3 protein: CASSLVGENTGELFF. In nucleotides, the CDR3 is TGTGCCAGCAGCTTAGTAGGGGAGAACACCGGGGAGCTGTTTTTT. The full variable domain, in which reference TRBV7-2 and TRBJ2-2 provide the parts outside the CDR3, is GAGVSQSPSNKVTEKGKDVELRCDPISGHTALYWYRQSLGQGLEFLIYFQGNSAPDKSGLPSDRFSAERTGGSVSTLTIQRTQQEDSAVYLCASSLVGENTGELFFGEGSRLTVL.

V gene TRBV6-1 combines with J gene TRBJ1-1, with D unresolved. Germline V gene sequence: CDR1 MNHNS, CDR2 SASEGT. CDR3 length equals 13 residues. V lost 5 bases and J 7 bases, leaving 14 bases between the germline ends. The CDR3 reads CASSLTGSREAFF. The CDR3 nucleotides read TGTGCCAGCAGTCTTACCGGGTCCCGTGAAGCTTTCTTT.

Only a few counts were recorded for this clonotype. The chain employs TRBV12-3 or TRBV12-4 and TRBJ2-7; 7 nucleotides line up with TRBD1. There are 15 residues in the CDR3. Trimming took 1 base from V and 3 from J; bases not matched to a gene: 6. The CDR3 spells CASSLGDRFNYEQYF. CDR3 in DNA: TGTGCCAGCAGTTTAGGGGACAGATTTAACTACGAGCAGTACTTC.

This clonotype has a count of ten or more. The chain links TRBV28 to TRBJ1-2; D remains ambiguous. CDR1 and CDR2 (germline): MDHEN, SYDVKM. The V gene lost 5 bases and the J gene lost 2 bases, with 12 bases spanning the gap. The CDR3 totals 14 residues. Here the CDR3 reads CASSPRGRNYGYTF. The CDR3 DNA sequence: TGTGCCAGCAGTCCCCGCGGACGGAACTATGGCTACACCTTC.

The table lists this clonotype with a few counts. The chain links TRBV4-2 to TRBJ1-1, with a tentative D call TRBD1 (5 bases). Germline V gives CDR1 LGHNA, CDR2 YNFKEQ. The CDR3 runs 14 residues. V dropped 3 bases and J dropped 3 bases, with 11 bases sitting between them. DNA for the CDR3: TGTGCCAGCAGCCAGTCGGGACCCGACACTGAAGCTTTCTTT. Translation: CASSQSGPDTEAFF.

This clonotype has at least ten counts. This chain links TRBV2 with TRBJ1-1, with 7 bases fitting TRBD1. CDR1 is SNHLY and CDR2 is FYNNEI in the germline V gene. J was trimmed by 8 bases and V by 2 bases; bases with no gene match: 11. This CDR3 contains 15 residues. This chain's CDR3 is CASSEMAQGTAEAFF. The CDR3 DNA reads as TGTGCCAGCAGTGAAATGGCCCAGGGGACAGCCGAAGCTTTCTTT.

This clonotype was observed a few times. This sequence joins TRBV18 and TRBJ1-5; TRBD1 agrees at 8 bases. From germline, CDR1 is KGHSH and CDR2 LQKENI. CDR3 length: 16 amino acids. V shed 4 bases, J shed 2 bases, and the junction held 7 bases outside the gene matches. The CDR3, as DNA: TGTGCCAGCTCACTTAAGACAGGGGCAGGCAATCAGCCCCAGCATTTT. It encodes CASSLKTGAGNQPQHF. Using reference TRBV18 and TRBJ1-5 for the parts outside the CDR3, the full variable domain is NAGVMQNPRHLVRRRGQEARLRCSPMKGHSHVYWYRQLPEEGLKFMVYLQKENIIDESGMPKERFSAEFPKEGPSILRIQQVVRGDSAAYFCASSLKTGAGNQPQHFGDGTRLSIL.

CDR3 in DNA: TGTGCCAGCAGTTACATTACCGGTGGATTAGGGAGAGCTTTCTTT. Translation gives CASSYITGGLGRAFF. The chain couples TRBV6-5 to TRBJ1-1; D unclear. Germline values: CDR1 MNHEY, CDR2 SVGAGI. The germline V and J ends were trimmed by 2 bases and 10 bases, with 20 bases remaining between them. The CDR3 extends over 15 amino acids.

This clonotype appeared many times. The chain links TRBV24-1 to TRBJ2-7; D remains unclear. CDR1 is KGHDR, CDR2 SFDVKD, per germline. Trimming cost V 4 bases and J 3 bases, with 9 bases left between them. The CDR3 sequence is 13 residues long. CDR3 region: CATSDPYSYEQYF. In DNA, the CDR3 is TGTGCCACCAGTGACCCCTACAGCTACGAGCAGTACTTC.

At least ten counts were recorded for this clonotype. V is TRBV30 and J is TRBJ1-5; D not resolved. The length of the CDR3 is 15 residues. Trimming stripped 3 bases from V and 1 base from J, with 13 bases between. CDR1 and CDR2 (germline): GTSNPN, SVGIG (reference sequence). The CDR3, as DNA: TGTGCCTGGAGGTTCAAGGGTGGAAGCAATCAGCCCCAGCATTTT. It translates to CAWRFKGGSNQPQHF.

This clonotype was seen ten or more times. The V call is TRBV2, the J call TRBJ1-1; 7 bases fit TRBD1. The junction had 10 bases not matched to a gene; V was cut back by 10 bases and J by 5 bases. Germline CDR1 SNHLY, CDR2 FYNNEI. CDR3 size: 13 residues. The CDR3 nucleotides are TGTGCCACGGCCCGGGACAGCGGAACTGAAGCTTTCTTT. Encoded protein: CATARDSGTEAFF.

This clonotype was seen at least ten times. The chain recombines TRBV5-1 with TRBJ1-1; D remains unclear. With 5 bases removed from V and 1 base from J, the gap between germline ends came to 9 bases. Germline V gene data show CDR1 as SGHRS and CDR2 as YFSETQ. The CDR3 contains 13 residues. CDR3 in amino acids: CASRERGNTEAFF. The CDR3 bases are TGCGCCAGCAGAGAGCGAGGGAACACTGAAGCTTTCTTT.

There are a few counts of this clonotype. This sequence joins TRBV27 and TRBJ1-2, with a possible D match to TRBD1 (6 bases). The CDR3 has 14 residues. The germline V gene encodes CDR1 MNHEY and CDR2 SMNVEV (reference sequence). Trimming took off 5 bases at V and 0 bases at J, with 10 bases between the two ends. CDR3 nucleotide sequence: TGTGCCAGCAGTCGCAGGGGTTCTAACTATGGCTACACCTTC. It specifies CASSRRGSNYGYTF.

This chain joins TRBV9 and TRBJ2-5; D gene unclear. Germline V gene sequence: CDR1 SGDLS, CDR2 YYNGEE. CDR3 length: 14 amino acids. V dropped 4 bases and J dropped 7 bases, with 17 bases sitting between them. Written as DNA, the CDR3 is TGTGCCAGCAGCCCAGGATCCCTCCTGTGGACCCAGTACTTC. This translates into CASSPGSLLWTQYF.

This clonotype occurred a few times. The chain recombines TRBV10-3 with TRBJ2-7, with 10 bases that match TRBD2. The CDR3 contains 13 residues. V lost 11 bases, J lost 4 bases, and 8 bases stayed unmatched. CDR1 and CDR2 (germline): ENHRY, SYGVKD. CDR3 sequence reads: CAARTSGVYEQYF. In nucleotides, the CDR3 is TGTGCCGCCCGGACTAGCGGTGTATACGAGCAGTACTTC.

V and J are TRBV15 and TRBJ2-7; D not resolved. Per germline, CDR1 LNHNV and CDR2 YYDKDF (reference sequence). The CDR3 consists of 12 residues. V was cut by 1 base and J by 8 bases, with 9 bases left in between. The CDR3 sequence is CATSRGTLKQYF. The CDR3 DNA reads TGTGCCACCAGCAGAGGCACGCTTAAGCAGTACTTC. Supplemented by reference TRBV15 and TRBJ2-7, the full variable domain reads DAMVIQNPRYQVTQFGKPVTLSCSQTLNHNVMYWYQQKSSQAPKLLFHYYDKDFNNEADTPDNFQSRRPNTSFCFLDIRSPGLGDTAMYLCATSRGTLKQYFGPGTRLTVT.